A selection of T cell receptor beta chains follows, all from one sample in a study of blood T cell repertoires in COVID-19. Assay: immunoSEQ multiplex PCR; the TCRdb copy retains only in-frame clones and omits some. The sample shows some 390,000 clones, about 90% of them seen only once. Input material: peripheral blood. The receptors come from a woman aged 60 to 75 with COVID-19, enrolled during active disease. The CDR3 runs from the conserved cysteine through the conserved F or W. Each record gives: V gene, clone size, J gene, D gene, CDR3 protein, CDR3 DNA. The D gene is left open where the match is weak. Expanded clones get a size class; other rows say once, few or many, or leave the size out.

>TRBV19|.|TRBJ2-1|.
CASSRTNYNEQFF
TGTGCCAGTAGCCGGACTAACTACAATGAGCAGTTCTTC
>TRBV6-5|.|TRBJ1-5|.
CASRVTRGNQPQHF
TGTGCCAGCCGAGTTACCAGGGGCAATCAGCCCCAGCATTTT
>TRBV5-5|.|TRBJ1-6|TRBD1
CASSDRPGAHRGSPLHF
TGTGCCAGCAGCGATCGCCCAGGAGCCCACAGGGGTTCACCCCTCCACTTT
>TRBV7-2|.|TRBJ1-1|.
CASSPDSYTEAFF
TGTGCCAGCAGCCCCGACAGCTACACTGAAGCTTTCTTT
>TRBV2|few|TRBJ2-7|.
CASSLEQASGEQYF
TGTGCCAGCAGTCTCGAACAGGCCTCGGGTGAGCAGTACTTC
>TRBV5-4|.|TRBJ2-1|.
CASSLVARRSNEQFF
TGTGCCAGCAGCTTGGTAGCGCGTCGATCCAATGAGCAGTTCTTC
>TRBV7-6|.|TRBJ1-4|.
CASSLVGQLFSGGEKLFF
TGTGCCAGCAGCTTAGTGGGGCAGCTCTTCTCCGGTGGGGAAAAACTGTTTTTT
>TRBV7-9|.|TRBJ1-1|TRBD1
CASSQQGQMNTEAFF
TGTGCCAGCAGCCAACAGGGACAGATGAACACTGAAGCTTTCTTT
>TRBV7-9|.|TRBJ1-4|TRBD1
CASIRQGRAEKLFF
TGTGCCAGCATCCGACAGGGAAGGGCTGAAAAACTGTTTTTT
>TRBV14|few|TRBJ1-1|TRBD1
CASSQDGAGGSDTEAFF
TGTGCCAGCAGCCAAGATGGCGCAGGGGGGTCTGACACTGAAGCTTTCTTT
>TRBV27|.|TRBJ1-5|.
CASSSRGGQPQHF
TGTGCCAGCAGTTCCCGGGGGGGGCAGCCCCAGCATTTT
>TRBV4-1|.|TRBJ2-7|TRBD1
CASSQFGTDVYEQYF
TGCGCCAGCAGCCAATTTGGGACAGATGTCTACGAGCAGTACTTC
>TRBV5-1|.|TRBJ2-7|.
CASSPAPTAQSYEQYF
TGCGCCAGCAGCCCCGCCCCGACAGCGCAATCCTACGAGCAGTACTTC
>TRBV14|.|TRBJ2-5|.
CASSQDRRGRETQYF
TGTGCCAGCAGCCAAGACCGAAGGGGCCGAGAGACCCAGTACTTC
>TRBV15|.|TRBJ1-1|.
CATSFKRGGGSEALF
TGTGCCACCAGCTTTAAAAGGGGAGGGGGTAGCGAGGCGCTCTTT
>TRBV6-1|.|TRBJ2-7|.
CASSDDPGMVYEQYF
TGTGCCAGCAGTGACGACCCAGGGATGGTCTACGAGCAGTACTTC
>TRBV5-1|.|TRBJ2-3|TRBD2
CASRGQTSGVSDTQYF
TGCGCCAGCAGAGGTCAAACTAGCGGGGTTTCAGATACGCAGTATTTT
>TRBV29-1|.|TRBJ2-7|TRBD1
CSVASLQGVSYEQYF
TGCAGCGTTGCCTCTTTGCAGGGGGTTAGCTACGAGCAGTACTTC
>TRBV5-1|.|TRBJ1-1|.
CASSHRQDTEAFF
TGCGCCAGCAGCCACCGACAGGACACTGAAGCTTTCTTT
>TRBV6-1|.|TRBJ1-2|.
CASSEGQRSSYGYTF
TGTGCCAGCAGTGAAGGACAGAGAAGTAGCTATGGCTACACCTTC
>TRBV5-4|once|TRBJ1-2|TRBD1
CASSSEQWTGIYGYTF
TGTGCCAGCAGCTCGGAGCAGTGGACAGGCATTTATGGCTACACCTTC
>TRBV18|.|TRBJ2-7|TRBD2
CASSPGGVGYEQYF
TGTGCCAGCTCACCGGGAGGGGTCGGCTACGAGCAGTACTTC
>TRBV7-9|.|TRBJ2-5|TRBD2
CASSFRLAGGSERIETQYF
TGTGCCAGCAGTTTCCGACTAGCGGGGGGTTCGGAGAGGATAGAGACCCAGTACTTC
>TRBV5-5|.|TRBJ2-7|TRBD1
CASSLATGGSYEQYF
TGTGCCAGCAGCTTGGCTACAGGGGGCTCCTACGAGCAGTACTTC
>TRBV9|.|TRBJ2-3|TRBD1
CASSVEGTGGADTQYF
TGTGCCAGCAGCGTAGAAGGGACAGGGGGCGCGGATACGCAGTATTTT
>TRBV2|.|TRBJ1-5|.
CASSGTVDVQPQHF
TGTGCCAGCAGTGGGACAGTGGATGTTCAGCCCCAGCATTTT
>TRBV3-1/TRBV3-2|.|TRBJ2-1|.
CASSHRREQFF
TGTGCCAGCAGCCACCGGCGGGAGCAGTTCTTC
>TRBV2|.|TRBJ2-3|TRBD1
CASSVGTVDTQYF
TGTGCCAGCAGTGTAGGGACAGTAGATACGCAGTATTTT
>TRBV4-1|.|TRBJ1-5|.
CASSQVQNPPSNQPQHF
TGCGCCAGCAGCCAGGTGCAGAACCCCCCTAGCAATCAGCCCCAGCATTTT
>TRBV19|.|TRBJ1-1|TRBD1
CASSIRNLGEQGSNTEAFF
TGTGCCAGTAGTATCCGTAATTTAGGGGAACAGGGGAGTAACACTGAAGCTTTCTTT
>TRBV5-1|once|TRBJ2-6|.
CASSLAGGNSGANVLTF
TGCGCCAGCAGCTTGGCCGGAGGGAACTCTGGGGCCAACGTCCTGACTTTC
>TRBV2|.|TRBJ2-3|.
CASISGGADTQYF
TGTGCCAGCATAAGTGGGGGGGCGGATACGCAGTATTTT